A selection of T cell receptor beta chains follows, all from one sample in a study of CD8 T cells in Susac syndrome. In TCRdb, the immunoSEQ multiplex PCR reads were re-called with MiXCR into one record per CDR3 protein. The data show 110,000 to 150,000 distinct CDR3 sequences, about 93% seen once. Sequences were obtained from CD8+ T cells from PBMCs. These receptors all come from a human donor in good health. CDR3s include the opening cysteine and the closing phenylalanine or tryptophan. Fields, in order: V gene, clone size, J gene, CDR3 protein. The size of a clone is reported for some rows only, either as once, few or many, or as a class for expanded clones.

TRBV24-1	.	TRBJ2-1	CATSDLRNPSTHNEQFF
TRBV13	.	TRBJ2-2	CASSQSSSGNTGELFF
TRBV7-8	.	TRBJ2-3	CASSSVGAGVSDTQYF
TRBV5-4	.	TRBJ2-3	CASSLEHLSTDTQYF
TRBV6-2/TRBV6-3	.	TRBJ1-5	CASSYSGGRNQPQHF
TRBV5-1	.	TRBJ2-3	CASSWGGEGDTQYF
TRBV12-3/TRBV12-4	.	TRBJ2-7	CASSLGKGHEQYF
TRBV3-1	.	TRBJ2-5	CASSPGTPVVQYF
TRBV20-1	.	TRBJ2-2	CSVPNANTGELFF
TRBV27	.	TRBJ2-3	CASSLGDTDTQYF
TRBV6-5	.	TRBJ2-5	CASSYLASGNQETQYF
TRBV28	.	TRBJ2-5	CASSPPSGPHQETQYF
TRBV20-1	.	TRBJ1-5	CSATLDSTNQPQHF
TRBV18	.	TRBJ1-1	CASSPLPGDTEAFF
TRBV6-4	.	TRBJ2-1	CASSDEGSEQFF
TRBV20-1	.	TRBJ2-7	CSVRGDSPYEQYF
TRBV27	.	TRBJ2-3	CASSPELAGGPIADTQYF
TRBV6-5	.	TRBJ1-2	CASSYWGRTQPRYGYTF
TRBV18	.	TRBJ2-7	CASSPQQGNEQYF
TRBV7-6	.	TRBJ2-3	CASSPAGVTDTQYF
TRBV7-9	.	TRBJ2-7	CASSLDRGVFYEQYF
TRBV20-1	.	TRBJ1-1	CSASFTGVSEAFF
TRBV2	.	TRBJ2-1	CASSEISGLLYNEQFF
TRBV2	.	TRBJ2-1	CASSEGGEQFF
TRBV6-2/TRBV6-3	.	TRBJ2-3	CASSSPGLAGVEDTQYF
TRBV12-3/TRBV12-4	.	TRBJ2-5	CASSFVGGAETQYF
TRBV28	.	TRBJ2-1	CASFKLNEQFF
TRBV20-1	.	TRBJ2-3	CSARPLRDSGDTQYF
TRBV7-8	.	TRBJ2-7	CASRNQTGRYEQYF
TRBV15	.	TRBJ2-3	CATSATGYVSDTQYF
TRBV9	.	TRBJ2-3	CASSVTSGRTDTDTQYF
TRBV20-1	.	TRBJ1-2	CSASRVDYGYTF
TRBV14	.	TRBJ1-2	CASSQGWTTGYTF
TRBV9	.	TRBJ1-5	CASSGEYSNQPQHF
TRBV11-2	.	TRBJ2-1	CASSSAGVREQFF
TRBV28	.	TRBJ1-2	CASISTGYYGYTF
TRBV7-9	.	TRBJ2-5	CASSFELAGEGQYF
TRBV12-3/TRBV12-4	once	TRBJ2-2	CASRSLDGELFF
TRBV7-7	.	TRBJ2-7	CASSPRDRGHEQYF
TRBV27	once	TRBJ2-7	CASSFRTAYEQYF
TRBV4-3	.	TRBJ2-7	CASSQDREGGHEQYF
TRBV2	.	TRBJ1-5	CASREQGAAGNQPQHF
TRBV9	.	TRBJ2-1	CASSVARLSYNEQFF
TRBV27	.	TRBJ2-7	CASSLQAPAYEQYF
TRBV5-1	.	TRBJ2-5	CASSLAWGQLQETQYF
TRBV27	.	TRBJ2-1	CASSLSVRYNEQFF
TRBV30	once	TRBJ1-1	CAWRGNGLEAFF
TRBV15	.	TRBJ2-1	CATSRDRAVYNEQFF
TRBV6-1	.	TRBJ2-2	CASTTVERGTDGGELFF